This T cell receptor (beta chain) was sequenced for a study of T cells in Graves' hyperthyroidism and ophthalmopathy (dated by TCRdb to the late 2010s). Notes on the research overall: Peripheral blood was collected at initial diagnosis, before any treatment. A discovery cohort of about 100 patients, 43 with Graves' ophthalmopathy and under 60 with stable Graves' hyperthyroidism, was used to find distinguishing TCR V-J signatures. Whether ophthalmopathy could be predicted prospectively was tested in an independent validation cohort made up of under 20 hyperthyroidism patients plus 17 patients who later progressed to ophthalmopathy. For training and testing, the 100 patients in the discovery cohort were randomly divided in a 7:3 ratio. In addition, the study compared T-cell repertoires in thyroid tissue and in blood from several Graves' hyperthyroidism patients. Following sampling, methimazole starting at 30 mg daily was given to hyperthyroidism patients, and high-dose intravenous methylprednisolone was given to ophthalmopathy patients. The paper describes TCR Vbeta CDR3 sequencing of about 140 peripheral blood samples, made up of about 40 ophthalmopathy patients, 70 to 75 hyperthyroidism patients and roughly 17 progressor patients.

This clonotype has ten or more counts. Its antigen is currently not known. Base-call qualities are not available, and no considerably larger clone is one nucleotide away. Points the paper makes about the study in general: A model built on a 13 V-J signature distinguished ophthalmopathy from stable hyperthyroidism, reaching roughly 88% sensitivity and about 81% specificity in cross-validation and 80%/75% in testing. In validation, the model predicted progression to ophthalmopathy with approximately 71% sensitivity and around 72% specificity, a median of roughly seven months before onset. Most expanded thyroid clonotypes (frequency above 0.001) were also detected in blood, suggesting blood repertoires may reflect thyroid immune responses. No statistical method was used to set the sample size in advance, and investigators knew the group allocation.

The CDR3 starts with the cysteine, ends with the phenylalanine, and has 12 residues. The CDR3 DNA has 36 bases and is translated from base 1. In the germline V gene (reference sequence), CDR1 corresponds to SEHNR and CDR2 to FQNEAQ. The junction shows trimming of 5 bases on V and 5 bases on J, and the gene matches do not reach 3 bases of it. Hyperthyroidism patients were newly diagnosed, had a disease duration of under 2 months, and were aged 18 to 65 years. Exclusion was applied to patients with uncontrolled infections, other autoimmune diseases, pregnancy or lactation. Diagnoses relied on clinical symptoms, serum thyroxine and TRAb, thyroid ultrasound and orbital computed tomography. For progressor patients, blood was drawn at the first diagnosis of hyperthyroidism, before any ophthalmopathy symptoms had appeared. PBMCs were isolated from about 10 ml of fresh peripheral blood by Ficoll-Paque density gradient centrifugation. Patients classed as progressors first received a Graves' hyperthyroidism diagnosis and then went on to develop ophthalmopathy during follow-up. Total RNA was extracted using Trizol reagent, and RNA quality was assessed on an Agilent 2100 Bioanalyzer.

TCR beta CDR3 regions were amplified from RNA transcripts. The first round of RT-PCR for the TCR CDR3 was performed with the HTBI primer set and the Qiagen OneStep RT-PCR kit. The libraries were constructed in a second round of multiplex PCR and then size-selected and purified. Libraries were sequenced paired-end with 100 bp reads on an Illumina HiSeq2000. The published analysis was carried out like this. Raw data were processed with SOAPnuke, discarding reads with adapters, uncalled bases, mean Phred below 15, or no exact constant-primer or identifier match. High-quality paired reads were merged with COPE v1.2.5, and unique nucleotide sequences were defined as clonotypes. MiTCR v1.1 was used to align the clonotypes against IMGT TRBV, TRBD and TRBJ reference segments. The analysis included only V-J combinations with a frequency above 0.0001, which together covered 99.2% of the repertoires. The TCS score was defined as F50 (clonal expansion) divided by E x V (chaos), with BLOSUM62-based TCRdist calculated between CDR3 peptides within each V-J. Welch's t-statistics and random forest reduced 450 to 600 V-J features to fewer than 15, which were used in a naive Bayes classifier (R e1071). The public reads were reprocessed in TCRdb via fastp at Q25 and MiXCR, keeping in-frame beta chains. Each CDR3 protein gets just one entry, which takes the most common genes and DNA from the rows behind it. The V and J calls were not made by the authors but by TCRdb's processing. A total of 350,000 or so distinct CDR3 sequences appear in this sample, approximately 17% of them only once. The biggest ten clones account for 30% to 35% of the sample.

The material sequenced was blood. The receptor chain draws on TRBV7-9 and TRBJ2-7; TRBD1 fits 7 bases in the junction. The receptor's source is a woman aged 30 to 39 with Graves' hyperthyroidism that later progressed to Graves' ophthalmopathy. CDR3 sequence: CASSLTGNEQYF. The DNA is as follows: TGTGCCAGCAGCCTGACAGGGAACGAGCAGTACTTC.